The T cell receptor beta chain described here comes from a study of T cell repertoires in ileal Crohn's disease. Here immunoSEQ multiplex PCR was the method, and the copy in TCRdb shows in-frame clones only, minus some. The repertoire holds a few thousand clones, 60% to 85% seen once, with around an eighth in the top ten. Comments on this clone: As yet, its antigen is unknown.

CDR1 is MNHEY, CDR2 SMNVEV, per germline (reference sequence). CDR3 size: 14 residues. Between the trimmed V and J ends, which lost 4 bases and 0 bases, there was a span of 9 bases. Whole-study results and caveats: Mucosal expansions were suggested to be mainly CD8 T cells. Every patient over 26.8% clonality showed endoscopic recurrence. Compared with non-smokers, active smokers at surgery showed more clonal expansions.

This TCR was sampled from an adult with Crohn's disease. Sequences were obtained from ileal tissue. The chain has TRBV27 and TRBJ1-2; D ambiguous. This CDR3 is CASSWHPSNYGYTF. The CDR3 DNA reads as TGTGCCAGCAGTTGGCACCCCTCTAACTATGGCTACACCTTC.